The 2 T cell receptor beta chains below come from one sample, sequenced in a study of control samples from healthy donors and cancer patients. Measured with immunoSEQ multiplex PCR; TCRdb has only the in-frame clones, and not every one. The top ten clones hold 3.5% to 4.5% of a sample with fewer than 120,000 clones, roughly 90% of them seen once. Sample: PBMCs. Receptors were obtained from an older woman with lung cancer.

This chain uses TRBV28 with TRBJ2-1; tentatively, D is TRBD1 or TRBD2 (6 bases each). This CDR3 has 16 amino acids. V lost 7 bases and J 7 bases, leaving 23 bases between the germline ends. Germline assignment: CDR1 MDHEN and CDR2 SYDVKM. DNA for the CDR3: TGTGCCAGCACACCTCGGGGGAGAGTAAGGGGGAATGAGCAGTTCTTC. It specifies CASTPRGRVRGNEQFF.

Remarks on this clone: Within the sample, other DNA sequences also encode this same CDR3. V and J are TRBV14 and TRBJ1-1; D is perhaps TRBD1 (5 bases). Germline loops: CDR1 SGHDN, CDR2 FVKESK. V was shortened by 2 bases and J by 14 bases, with 15 bases between the two germline ends. The CDR3 runs 12 residues. Here the CDR3 DNA reads TGTGCCAGCAGCCAAAGCGGGACTTCAGCCTTCTTT. Residues: CASSQSGTSAFF.